These 27 T cell receptor beta chains came from one sample sequenced in a study of cytomegalovirus exposure and HLA in healthy donors. The study ran its PCR with 60 Vbeta and 13 Jbeta primers. Sequencing was performed with immunoSEQ multiplex PCR; in TCRdb, only in-frame clones are kept and a portion is missing. The table has some 110,000 clones, roughly 85% seen once. The source material was PBMCs. The receptors originated from a man between 25 and 39 years old in good health and CMV-seropositive.

This clone occurred once. The rearrangement links TRBV4-2 to TRBJ2-1; D may be TRBD2 (5 bases). This CDR3 is built from 15 residues. Germline V gives CDR1 LGHNA, CDR2 YNFKEQ. The V end lost 1 base, the J end lost 7 bases, and 14 bases lay between the germline ends. DNA of the CDR3: TGTGCCAGCAGCCAAGGGGTCGCCGGGGAAAATGAGCAGTTCTTC. Protein: CASSQGVAGENEQFF.

This clone was picked up one time. The chain recombines TRBV7-8 with TRBJ1-4; D is perhaps TRBD1 (5 bases). V lost 6 bases and J lost 4, with 12 bases in between. This CDR3 is built from 14 residues. Germline V CDR1 and CDR2: SGHVS, FQNEAQ. The CDR3 DNA reads TGTGCCAGCAGTTTGGGGCAGGGTAATGAAAAACTGTTTTTT. It specifies CASSLGQGNEKLFF. Complete variable domain (other parts from reference TRBV7-8 and TRBJ1-4): GAGVSQSPRYKVAKRGQDVALRCDPISGHVSLFWYQQALGQGPEFLTYFQNEAQLDKSGLPSDRFFAERPEGSVSTLKIQRTQQEDSAVYLCASSLGQGNEKLFFGSGTQLSVL.

The chain carries TRBV11-2 and TRBJ2-1; TRBD1 matches 8 bases. The length of the CDR3 is 14 residues. The V gene end was trimmed by 5 bases and the J gene end by 4 bases; junction bases not matched to a gene: 4. Germline lookup yields CDR1 SGHAT and CDR2 FQNNGV. CDR3 DNA: TGTGCCAGCAGCCCCAGGGGGCCTTACAATGAGCAGTTCTTC. This gives the protein CASSPRGPYNEQFF. The entire variable domain, with the rest obtained from reference TRBV11-2 and TRBJ2-1, is as follows: EAGVAQSPRYKIIEKRQSVAFWCNPISGHATLYWYQQILGQGPKLLIQFQNNGVVDDSQLPKDRFSAERLKGVDSTLKIQPAKLEDSAVYLCASSPRGPYNEQFFGPGTRLTVL.

The rearrangement joins TRBV9 to TRBJ2-1; tentative D call: TRBD2 (6 bases). CDR1 SGDLS and CDR2 YYNGEE come from the germline V gene. V lost 4 bases, J lost 0 bases, and 17 bases lay in between. The CDR3 covers 17 residues. CDR3 in DNA: TGTGCCAGCAGCACACGCCCGGGGGAGAGCTCCTACAATGAGCAGTTCTTC. The encoded protein is CASSTRPGESSYNEQFF. Looking up the rest from reference TRBV9 and TRBJ2-1 gives the full variable domain: DSGVTQTPKHLITATGQRVTLRCSPRSGDLSVYWYQQSLDQGLQFLIQYYNGEERAKGNILERFSAQQFPDLHSELNLSSLELGDSALYFCASSTRPGESSYNEQFFGPGTRLTVL.

V usage is TRBV6-5 and J usage is TRBJ2-1; TRBD2 aligns across 10 bases. The V gene's germline CDR1 is MNHEY and CDR2 SVGAGI. V dropped 4 bases and J dropped 2; count of bases not matched to a gene: 5. The CDR3 consists of 16 residues. The chain's CDR3 is CASSSRTSGPYNEQFF. The CDR3, as DNA: TGTGCCAGCAGTTCACGGACTAGCGGACCCTACAATGAGCAGTTCTTC.

The V and J genes are TRBV10-3 and TRBJ2-7, with D perhaps matching TRBD2 (6 bases). Germline loops: CDR1 ENHRY, CDR2 SYGVKD. The CDR3 contains 13 residues. Between the trimmed V and J ends, which lost 6 bases and 3 bases, there was a span of 12 bases. The CDR3 sequence: CAIRGGELYEQYF. The CDR3 region has the DNA TGTGCCATCAGGGGCGGGGAGCTCTACGAGCAGTACTTC.

This chain links TRBV5-1 with TRBJ2-1; no clear D gene. V gave up 3 bases and J gave up 1 base, with 14 bases separating them. This CDR3 comprises 16 residues. Germline V gene lookup returns CDR1 SGHRS and CDR2 YFSETQ. The CDR3 region is CASSYRSDRSYNEQFF. The DNA for the CDR3 is TGCGCCAGCAGCTACCGAAGCGACCGATCCTACAATGAGCAGTTCTTC.

The chain is built from TRBV10-3 and TRBJ1-1; 7 nucleotides match TRBD1. Germline V gene sequence: CDR1 ENHRY, CDR2 SYGVKD. V was pared by 0 bases and J by 3 bases, with 10 bases of the junction left unmatched. This CDR3 comprises 17 residues. DNA of the CDR3: TGTGCCATCAGTGAGTCCCCGGGACAGCGAGGAGACACTGAAGCTTTCTTT. This codes for CAISESPGQRGDTEAFF.

This chain links TRBV6-1 with TRBJ1-2; D possibly corresponds to TRBD1 (6 bases). The V and J ends lost 0 bases and 4 bases respectively, with 9 bases between them. Germline CDR1 and CDR2: MNHNS and SASEGT. The CDR3 runs to 14 residues. The CDR3 nucleotides read TGTGCCAGCAGTGAAGCATTCAGGGGCTATGGCTACACCTTC. Encoded protein: CASSEAFRGYGYTF.

The V call is TRBV7-9, the J call TRBJ2-1; TRBD1 matches 8 bases. Germline V gives CDR1 SEHNR, CDR2 FQNEAQ (reference sequence). The CDR3 runs to 14 residues. The V segment lost 5 bases and the J segment 7 bases; nucleotides outside the gene matches: 7. CDR3 sequence (DNA): TGTGCCAGCAGCCTCATCCGGACAGGGAATGAGCAGTTCTTC. Translation: CASSLIRTGNEQFF. Drawing the rest from reference TRBV7-9 and TRBJ2-1, the complete variable domain is DTGVSQNPRHKITKRGQNVTFRCDPISEHNRLYWYRQTLGQGPEFLTYFQNEAQLEKSRLLSDRFSAERPKGSFSTLEIQRTEQGDSAMYLCASSLIRTGNEQFFGPGTRLTVL.

This clone was detected only once. V gene TRBV5-1 combines with J gene TRBJ2-5; D perhaps matches TRBD1 (6 bases). Germline values: CDR1 SGHRS, CDR2 YFSETQ. The length of the CDR3 is 13 residues. Trimming left V 4 bases short and J 5 bases short, with 12 bases between. The CDR3 nucleotides are TGCGCCAGCAGCCATGGGACAATGGAGACCCAGTACTTC. Protein: CASSHGTMETQYF. Full variable domain (outside the CDR3, taken from reference TRBV5-1 and TRBJ2-5): KAGVTQTPRYLIKTRGQQVTLSCSPISGHRSVSWYQQTPGQGLQFLFEYFSETQRNKGNFPGRFSGRQFSNSRSEMNVSTLELGDSALYLCASSHGTMETQYFGPGTRLLVL.

The rearrangement links TRBV6-5 to TRBJ1-2; the D is unclear. Germline CDR1 reads MNHEY; CDR2 reads SVGAGI. CDR3 size: 15 residues. The V end was cut by 0 bases, the J end by 5 bases, with 13 bases between. DNA for the CDR3: TGTGCCAGCAGTTACTCCAGAGGCGGGGATTATGGCTACACCTTC. Translating it yields CASSYSRGGDYGYTF.

V is TRBV28 and J is TRBJ2-7; 12 bases line up with TRBD1. CDR1 and CDR2 (germline): MDHEN, SYDVKM. Trimming cost V 1 base and J 5 bases; bases outside gene matches: 3. The CDR3 is 15 residues long. The CDR3 region has the DNA TGTGCCAGCAGTTTATCTGGGACAGGGGGCCACGAGCAGTACTTC. It encodes CASSLSGTGGHEQYF. The full variable domain, completed using reference TRBV28 and TRBJ2-7, is DVKVTQSSRYLVKRTGEKVFLECVQDMDHENMFWYRQDPGLGLRLIYFSYDVKMKEKGDIPEGYSVSREKKERFSLILESASTNQTSMYLCASSLSGTGGHEQYFGPGTRLTVT.

V is TRBV2 and J is TRBJ1-6; 7 bases fit TRBD1. Losses at the gene ends were 7 bases for V and 6 bases for J; bases not matched to a gene: 6. The germline gives CDR1 SNHLY, CDR2 FYNNEI. This CDR3 is built from 14 residues. The CDR3 loop reads CASIGQVFNSPLHF. Here the CDR3 DNA reads TGTGCCAGCATAGGACAGGTCTTTAATTCACCCCTCCACTTT.

With regard to this clone: Its ends do not fully match the called genes, so a read error is possible. This chain joins TRBV7-9 and TRBJ2-2, with D possibly matching TRBD2 (5 bases). The CDR3 extends over 12 amino acids. Germline values: CDR1 SEHNR, CDR2 FQNEAQ (reference sequence). CDR3 nucleotides: TGTTCCAGCACCTTGAGGGCCGGGGAGCTGTTTTTT. It is translated as CSSTLRAGELFF.

This clone showed up just a few times. The chain employs TRBV29-1 and TRBJ1-4; D may be TRBD1 (6 bases). Trimming removed 5 bases from V and 1 base from J, with 8 bases in between. Per germline, CDR1 SQVTM and CDR2 ANQGSEA. This CDR3 has 13 amino acids. The CDR3 spells CSVQGQTNEKLFF. Written as DNA, the CDR3 is TGCAGCGTTCAGGGACAAACTAATGAAAAACTGTTTTTT.

The V gene is TRBV27, the J gene TRBJ2-3, with TRBD2 matching over 7 bases. The germline gives CDR1 MNHEY, CDR2 SMNVEV (reference sequence). Trimming cost V 3 bases and J 10 bases; bases outside gene matches: 19. The CDR3 sequence is 17 residues long. CDR3 sequence (DNA): TGTGCCAGCAGTTTGAAGGCAGGGAGGGACCACGCCCCCCCGCAGTATTTT. Amino acids: CASSLKAGRDHAPPQYF.

The CDR3 DNA reads as TGTGCCAGCAGCCAAGAAAGGAGCCGCACAGATACGCAGTATTTT. This gives the protein CASSQERSRTDTQYF. The chain has TRBV14 and TRBJ2-3, with D hard to call. Deletions cut 0 bases from V and 1 base from J, with 8 bases between. The CDR3 runs to 15 residues. Germline V gene data show CDR1 as SGHDN and CDR2 as FVKESK.

The chain combines TRBV6-1 with TRBJ2-3, with TRBD2 identical over 8 bases. V shed 3 bases, J shed 4 bases, and the junction held 6 bases outside the gene matches. In germline, CDR1 is MNHNS, CDR2 SASEGT. This CDR3 contains 15 residues. The CDR3 spells CASSEVGRGADTQYF. CDR3 nucleotide sequence: TGTGCCAGCAGTGAGGTTGGGCGGGGGGCAGATACGCAGTATTTT.

The chain uses TRBV7-2 and TRBJ2-1, with TRBD1 as a possible D gene (6 bases). CDR1 is SGHTA and CDR2 is FQGNSA in the germline V gene. The length of the CDR3 is 13 residues. Trimming cost V 5 bases and J 3 bases, with 8 bases left between them. CDR3 bases: TGTGCCAGCAGCCAGGGGAGCTACAATGAGCAGTTCTTC. It translates to CASSQGSYNEQFF. The complete variable domain, with remaining parts taken from reference TRBV7-2 and TRBJ2-1, reads GAGVSQSPSNKVTEKGKDVELRCDPISGHTALYWYRQSLGQGLEFLIYFQGNSAPDKSGLPSDRFSAERTGGSVSTLTIQRTQQEDSAVYLCASSQGSYNEQFFGPGTRLTVL.

This sequence joins TRBV27 and TRBJ1-3, with D possibly TRBD1 on 5 matching bases. Per germline, CDR1 MNHEY and CDR2 SMNVEV (reference sequence). The V end lost 5 bases, the J end lost 4 bases, and 12 bases lay between the germline ends. The CDR3 loop spans 14 amino acids. CDR3 in DNA: TGTGCCAGCAGTCCCGTAGGGGCAGGAAACACCATATATTTT. The encoded protein is CASSPVGAGNTIYF.

In the case of this clone: Sequence at one end of the junction differs from germline and may be a read error. The chain employs TRBV7-9 and TRBJ1-6, with 8 positions matching TRBD1. The V gene's germline CDR1 is SEHNR and CDR2 FQNEAQ (reference sequence). This CDR3 comprises 15 residues. The CDR3 spells CSSSLSQGAESPLHF. CDR3 sequence (DNA): TGTTCCAGCAGCTTAAGTCAGGGGGCGGAATCACCCCTCCACTTT.

This rearrangement joins TRBV15 to TRBJ2-1; 10 nucleotides agree with TRBD2. From germline, CDR1 is LNHNV and CDR2 YYDKDF (reference sequence). CDR3 size: 15 residues. V trimming: 5 bases; J trimming: 3 bases; junction bases outside the gene matches: 4. The CDR3 sequence is CATSHTSGNYNEQFF. CDR3 sequence (DNA): TGTGCCACCAGCCACACTAGCGGGAACTACAATGAGCAGTTCTTC.

This sequence joins TRBV7-6 and TRBJ2-1; D remains unclear. This CDR3 has 13 amino acids. Germline V gives CDR1 SGHVS, CDR2 FNYEAQ. Trimming took 5 bases from V and 6 from J, leaving 11 bases between them. DNA of the CDR3: TGTGCCAGCAGCCCTCCGTGGGCCAATGAGCAGTTCTTC. It is translated as CASSPPWANEQFF.

J is TRBJ2-1 and V is TRBV11-2; 8 positions agree with TRBD2. Germline V gene sequence: CDR1 SGHAT, CDR2 FQNNGV. Unmatched junction bases numbered 3, after V lost 0 bases and J lost 5 bases. The CDR3 loop spans 15 amino acids. The CDR3 sequence is CASSLDIAGNNEQFF. CDR3 DNA sequence: TGTGCCAGCAGCTTAGATATAGCGGGAAACAATGAGCAGTTCTTC.

The chain is built from TRBV6-6 and TRBJ2-1; 9 bases map to TRBD1. The CDR3 runs to 16 residues. CDR1 MNHNY and CDR2 SVGAGI come from the germline V gene (reference sequence). V trimming: 5 bases; J trimming: 3 bases; junction bases outside the gene matches: 8. The DNA of the CDR3 is TGTGCCAGCAGTCCGTCGACAGGGGGGAGCTACAATGAGCAGTTCTTC. Protein product: CASSPSTGGSYNEQFF.

This sequence joins TRBV10-3 and TRBJ2-2; no firm D call. The CDR3 runs 13 residues. Trimming took 0 bases from V and 6 from J, leaving 5 bases between them. Germline V gene data show CDR1 as ENHRY and CDR2 as SYGVKD. The CDR3 coding sequence is TGTGCCATCAGTGAGTCTGAGGCCGGGGAGCTGTTTTTT. The encoded protein is CAISESEAGELFF.